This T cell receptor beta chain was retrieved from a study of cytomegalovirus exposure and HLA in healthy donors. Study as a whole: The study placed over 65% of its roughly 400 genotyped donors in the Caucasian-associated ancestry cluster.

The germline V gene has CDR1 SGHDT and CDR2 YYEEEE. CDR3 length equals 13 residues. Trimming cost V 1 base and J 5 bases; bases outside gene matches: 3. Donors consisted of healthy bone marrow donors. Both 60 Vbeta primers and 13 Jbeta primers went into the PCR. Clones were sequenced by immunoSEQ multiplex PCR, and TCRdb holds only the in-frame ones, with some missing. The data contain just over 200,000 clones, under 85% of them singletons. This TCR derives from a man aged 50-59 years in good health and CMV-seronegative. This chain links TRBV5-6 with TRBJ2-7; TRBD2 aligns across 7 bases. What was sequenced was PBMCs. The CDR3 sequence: CASSLSGINEQYF. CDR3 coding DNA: TGTGCCAGCAGCTTGAGCGGGATTAACGAGCAGTACTTC.